The 16 T cell receptor beta chains below come from one sample, sequenced in a study of CD8+ T cells in alopecia areata. cDNA serving as the sequencing template came from extracted, reverse transcribed RNA. TCRdb's copy holds only in-frame clones and misses some; the assay was immunoSEQ multiplex PCR. The sample has around 140,000 clones, 45% to 60% seen once. Material: CD4+ T cells sorted from blood, obtained at week 0. The receptors stem from a human donor with alopecia areata.

V gene TRBV30 combines with J gene TRBJ1-5; no firm D call. This CDR3 is 17 amino acids long. The germline V gene has CDR1 GTSNPN and CDR2 SVGIG (reference sequence). Deletions cut 2 bases from V and 4 bases from J, with 21 bases between. The CDR3, as DNA: TGTGCCTGGAGTACCGGGTCTCGCGCATTGTGGAATCAGCCCCAGCATTTT. Translation gives CAWSTGSRALWNQPQHF.

This clone was observed a handful of times. This chain joins TRBV18 and TRBJ2-7; perhaps TRBD2 as D (5 bases). The CDR3 covers 13 residues. CDR1 and CDR2 (germline): KGHSH, LQKENI. The ends were cut back, 6 bases at V and 7 bases at J, with 16 bases in the middle. The CDR3 protein is CASSLLGLGEQYF. CDR3 DNA: TGTGCCAGCTCTCTACTAGGTCTAGGGGAGCAGTACTTC.

This chain links TRBV30 with TRBJ1-4, with D perhaps TRBD1 (5 bases). With 1 base removed from V and 11 bases from J, the gap between germline ends came to 8 bases. The length of the CDR3 is 11 residues. Per the germline V gene, CDR1 is GTSNPN and CDR2 is SVGIG (reference sequence). The CDR3 sequence is CAWSGGGKLFF. CDR3 bases: TGTGCCTGGAGTGGCGGGGGGAAACTGTTTTTT.

The rearrangement links TRBV2 to TRBJ2-3; 7 positions match TRBD2. The CDR3 consists of 13 residues. The J segment lost 5 bases and the V segment lost 7 bases, leaving 6 bases of the junction unmatched. CDR1 and CDR2 from the germline V gene are SNHLY and FYNNEI. The CDR3 DNA follows: TGTGCCAGCATACTACTAGCGTTAGATACGCAGTATTTT. It specifies CASILLALDTQYF. The whole variable domain, remainder taken from reference TRBV2 and TRBJ2-3, is EPEVTQTPSHQVTQMGQEVILRCVPISNHLYFYWYRQILGQKVEFLVSFYNNEISEKSEIFDDQFSVERPDGSNFTLKIRSTKLEDSAMYFCASILLALDTQYFGPGTRLTVL.

The V call is TRBV7-2, the J call TRBJ2-1; no clear D. Germline values: CDR1 SGHTA, CDR2 FQGNSA. Between the trimmed V and J ends, which lost 1 base and 9 bases, there was a span of 10 bases. The CDR3 length is 13 residues. The DNA for the CDR3 is TGTGCCAGCAGCTTAGGACTGAACCGTGAGCAGTTCTTC. Translating gives CASSLGLNREQFF.

This clone has a handful of counts. The rearrangement joins TRBV19 to TRBJ2-7, with D maybe TRBD1 (5 bases). CDR1 is LNHDA and CDR2 is SQIVND in the germline V gene (reference sequence). The CDR3 sequence is 12 residues long. The V end lost 5 bases, the J end lost 5 bases, and 10 bases lay between the germline ends. The CDR3 region is CASSADSDEQYF. The CDR3 coding sequence is TGTGCCAGTAGTGCTGACAGCGACGAGCAGTACTTC.

V usage is TRBV5-1 and J usage is TRBJ2-3; unclear D gene. The germline V and J ends were trimmed by 0 bases and 0 bases, with 11 bases remaining between them. Germline CDR1 SGHRS, CDR2 YFSETQ. The length of the CDR3 is 16 residues. CDR3 sequence reads: CASSLEGSFSTDTQYF. In DNA, the CDR3 is TGCGCCAGCAGCTTGGAAGGTAGCTTCAGCACAGATACGCAGTATTTT.

This clone was detected ten times or more. CDR3 DNA sequence: TGCGCCAGCCCAATGCGGCGAAGAGGCCCTTACAATGAGCAGTTCTTC. It translates to CASPMRRRGPYNEQFF. V gene TRBV23-1 combines with J gene TRBJ2-1; D not resolved. TRBV23-1 is an ORF; its function is uncertain. V lost 8 bases to trimming and J lost 4 bases, with 21 bases between them. The CDR3 covers 16 residues.

This clone turned up a few times. This chain uses TRBV1 with TRBJ2-7; TRBD1 was called by the table and not checked on the DNA. TRBV1 is annotated as a pseudogene. The CDR3 length is 13 residues. The CDR3 spells CTSSAVPSYEQYF. DNA of the CDR3: TGCACCAGCAGCGCAGTCCCCTCCTACGAGCAGTACTTC.

This rearrangement joins TRBV18 to TRBJ2-2; D is uncertain. There are 16 residues in the CDR3. V shed 3 bases and J shed 2 bases, with 13 bases lying between them. Germline values: CDR1 KGHSH, CDR2 LQKENI. CDR3 in amino acids: CASSPSWRINTGELFF. As DNA, the CDR3 is TGTGCCAGCTCACCCAGCTGGCGGATTAACACCGGGGAGCTGTTTTTT. Variable domain in full (rest from reference TRBV18 and TRBJ2-2): NAGVMQNPRHLVRRRGQEARLRCSPMKGHSHVYWYRQLPEEGLKFMVYLQKENIIDESGMPKERFSAEFPKEGPSILRIQQVVRGDSAAYFCASSPSWRINTGELFFGEGSRLTVL.

This sequence joins TRBV2 and TRBJ1-1, with 10 bases that match TRBD1. Germline values: CDR1 SNHLY, CDR2 FYNNEI. This CDR3 has 14 amino acids. After removal of 5 bases from V and 3 bases from J, the junction contained 3 bases not matched to a gene. CDR3 bases: TGTGCCAGCAGTAAAGGACAGGGGGACACTGAAGCTTTCTTT. Its translation: CASSKGQGDTEAFF.

This clone showed up just once. V is TRBV6-6 and J is TRBJ1-2; D gene ambiguous. The CDR3 consists of 14 residues. In germline, CDR1 is MNHNY, CDR2 SVGAGI (reference sequence). The V end lost 0 bases, the J end lost 6 bases, and 11 bases lay between the germline ends. CDR3 sequence: CASSYSKGSDGYTF. The DNA of the CDR3 is TGTGCCAGCAGTTACTCGAAGGGTTCGGATGGCTACACCTTC.

The sample holds one count of this clone. The J gene is TRBJ2-5, the V gene TRBV10-3, with 8 bases fitting TRBD1. The ends lost 6 bases at V and 0 bases at J; junction bases unmatched: 6. CDR3 length: 15 amino acids. Germline CDR1 ENHRY, CDR2 SYGVKD. Here the CDR3 reads CAISGQGAYQETQYF. The CDR3 DNA reads as TGTGCCATCAGCGGCCAGGGGGCTTACCAAGAGACCCAGTACTTC.

This clone was found a few times. The J gene is TRBJ2-6, the V gene TRBV6-1; D is uncertain. CDR1 is MNHNS and CDR2 is SASEGT in the germline V gene. The length of the CDR3 is 14 residues. Trimming took 5 bases from V and 0 from J, leaving 5 bases between them. DNA for the CDR3: TGTGCCAGCAGTTATAGCTCTGGGGCCAACGTCCTGACTTTC. Its translation: CASSYSSGANVLTF.

J is TRBJ1-1 and V is TRBV30, with 7 bases identical to TRBD1. Losses at the gene ends were 8 bases for V and 5 bases for J; bases not matched to a gene: 8. The CDR3 consists of 12 residues. Germline-derived CDR1 and CDR2 are GTSNPN and SVGIG (reference sequence). The CDR3 loop is CAQDQGGTEAFF. CDR3 bases: TGTGCCCAAGACCAGGGGGGAACTGAAGCTTTCTTT.

The chain is built from TRBV2 and TRBJ2-7, with D unclear. Trimming took off 4 bases at V and 0 bases at J, with 10 bases between the two ends. This CDR3 is 14 amino acids long. Germline CDR1 and CDR2: SNHLY and FYNNEI. The DNA for the CDR3 is TGTGCCAGCAGTGTGGCGTATAGCTCCTACGAGCAGTACTTC. It codes for CASSVAYSSYEQYF.